This T cell receptor beta chain appears in the sequencing data of a study of T cell responses to AZD1222 COVID-19 vaccine. Notes on the study in general: Among AZD1222 vaccinees, only five to seven were seropositive at baseline.

Remarks on this clone: Its target is not known.

CDR3 length equals 14 residues. CDR1 SGHDT and CDR2 YYEEEE come from the germline V gene. The V end was cut by 0 bases, the J end by 1 base, with 4 bases between. The method was immunoSEQ multiplex PCR; TCRdb's version includes in-frame clones alone and lacks a portion of them. The data contain fewer than 90,000 clones, about 88% of them singletons. The chain has TRBV5-6 and TRBJ2-2; unclear D gene. The receptor was derived from an adult in good health. This material consisted of peripheral blood, taken on day 0 of AZD1222 vaccination. CDR3 coding DNA: TGTGCCAGCAGCTTGGCCTTGAACACCGGGGAGCTGTTTTTT. Its translation: CASSLALNTGELFF.